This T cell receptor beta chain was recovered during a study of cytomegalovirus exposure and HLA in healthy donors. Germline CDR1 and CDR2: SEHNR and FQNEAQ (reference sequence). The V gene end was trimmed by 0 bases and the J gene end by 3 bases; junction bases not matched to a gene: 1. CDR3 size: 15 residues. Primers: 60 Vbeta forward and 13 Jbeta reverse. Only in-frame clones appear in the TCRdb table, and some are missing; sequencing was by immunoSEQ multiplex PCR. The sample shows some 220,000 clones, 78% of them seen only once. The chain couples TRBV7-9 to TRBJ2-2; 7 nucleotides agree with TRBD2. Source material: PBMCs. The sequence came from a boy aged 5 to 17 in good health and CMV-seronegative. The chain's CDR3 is CASSLAGGYTGELFF. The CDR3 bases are TGTGCCAGCAGCTTAGCGGGAGGGTACACCGGGGAGCTGTTTTTT. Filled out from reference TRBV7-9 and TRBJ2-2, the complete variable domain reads DTGVSQNPRHKITKRGQNVTFRCDPISEHNRLYWYRQTLGQGPEFLTYFQNEAQLEKSRLLSDRFSAERPKGSFSTLEIQRTEQGDSAMYLCASSLAGGYTGELFFGEGSRLTVL.